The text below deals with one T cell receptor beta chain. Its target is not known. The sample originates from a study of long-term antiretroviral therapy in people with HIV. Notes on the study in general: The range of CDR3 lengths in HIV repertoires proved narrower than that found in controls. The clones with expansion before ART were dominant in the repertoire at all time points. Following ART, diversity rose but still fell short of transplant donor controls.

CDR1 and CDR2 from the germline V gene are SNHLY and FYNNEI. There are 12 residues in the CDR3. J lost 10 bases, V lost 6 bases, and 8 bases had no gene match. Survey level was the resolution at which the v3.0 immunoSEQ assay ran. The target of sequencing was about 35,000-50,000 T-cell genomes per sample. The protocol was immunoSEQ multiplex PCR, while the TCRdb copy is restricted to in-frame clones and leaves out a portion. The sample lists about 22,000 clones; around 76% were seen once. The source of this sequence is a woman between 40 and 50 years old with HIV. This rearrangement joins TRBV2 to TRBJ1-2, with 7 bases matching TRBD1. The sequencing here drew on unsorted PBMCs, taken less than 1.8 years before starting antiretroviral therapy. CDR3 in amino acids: CASSRVDRLYTF. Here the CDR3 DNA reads TGTGCCAGCAGCCGAGTGGACAGGCTCTACACCTTC.